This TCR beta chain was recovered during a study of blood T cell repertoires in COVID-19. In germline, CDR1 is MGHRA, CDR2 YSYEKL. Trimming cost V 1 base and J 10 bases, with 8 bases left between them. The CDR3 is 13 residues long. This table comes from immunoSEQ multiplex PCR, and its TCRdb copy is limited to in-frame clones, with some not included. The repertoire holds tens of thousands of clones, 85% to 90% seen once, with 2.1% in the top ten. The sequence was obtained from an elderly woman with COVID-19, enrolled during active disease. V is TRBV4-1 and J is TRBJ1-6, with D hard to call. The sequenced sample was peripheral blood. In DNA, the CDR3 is TGCGCCAGCAGCCAAGTTGGGGAGTCACCCCTCCACTTT. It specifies CASSQVGESPLHF.